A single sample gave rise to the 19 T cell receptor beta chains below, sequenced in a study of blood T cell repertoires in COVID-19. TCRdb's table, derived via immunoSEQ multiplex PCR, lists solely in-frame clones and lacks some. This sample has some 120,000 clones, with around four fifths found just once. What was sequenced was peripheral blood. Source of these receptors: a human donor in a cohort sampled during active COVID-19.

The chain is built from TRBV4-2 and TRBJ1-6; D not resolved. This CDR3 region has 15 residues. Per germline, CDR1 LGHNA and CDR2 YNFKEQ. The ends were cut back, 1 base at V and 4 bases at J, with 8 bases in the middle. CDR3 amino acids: CASSQGLQYNSPLHF. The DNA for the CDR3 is TGTGCCAGCAGCCAAGGTCTCCAGTATAATTCACCCCTCCACTTT.

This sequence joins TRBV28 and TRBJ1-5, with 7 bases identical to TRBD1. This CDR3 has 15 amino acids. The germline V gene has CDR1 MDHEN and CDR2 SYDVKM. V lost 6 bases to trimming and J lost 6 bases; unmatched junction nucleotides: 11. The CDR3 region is CASRGGQFRSQPQHF. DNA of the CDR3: TGTGCCAGCAGGGGGGGACAGTTTCGAAGTCAGCCCCAGCATTTT.

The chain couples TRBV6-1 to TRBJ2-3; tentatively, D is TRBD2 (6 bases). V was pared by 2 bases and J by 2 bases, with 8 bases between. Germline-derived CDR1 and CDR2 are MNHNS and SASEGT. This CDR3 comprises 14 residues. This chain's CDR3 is CASSERGLTDTQYF. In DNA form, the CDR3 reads TGTGCCAGCAGTGAAAGGGGACTCACAGATACGCAGTATTTT.

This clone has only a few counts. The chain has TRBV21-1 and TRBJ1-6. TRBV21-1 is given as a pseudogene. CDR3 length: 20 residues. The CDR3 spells CASSKRVCPDSGKVRSPLHF. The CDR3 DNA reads TGTGCCAGCAGCAAAAGGGTCTGCCCAGACTCCGGGAAGGTGCGTTCACCCCTCCACTTT.

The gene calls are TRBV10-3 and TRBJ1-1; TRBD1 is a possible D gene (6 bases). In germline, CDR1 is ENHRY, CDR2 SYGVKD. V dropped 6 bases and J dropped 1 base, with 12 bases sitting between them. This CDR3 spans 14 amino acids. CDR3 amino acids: CAIRSRGWNTEAFF. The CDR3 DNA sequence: TGTGCCATCAGATCCAGGGGTTGGAACACTGAAGCTTTCTTT.

The DNA for the CDR3 is TGTGCCATCAGGGACAGCCTAAACTATGGCTACACCTTC. As protein: CAIRDSLNYGYTF. The rearrangement joins TRBV10-3 to TRBJ1-2, with D perhaps TRBD1 (6 bases). With 6 bases removed from V and 2 bases from J, the gap between germline ends came to 10 bases. In germline, CDR1 is ENHRY, CDR2 SYGVKD. The CDR3 runs 13 residues.

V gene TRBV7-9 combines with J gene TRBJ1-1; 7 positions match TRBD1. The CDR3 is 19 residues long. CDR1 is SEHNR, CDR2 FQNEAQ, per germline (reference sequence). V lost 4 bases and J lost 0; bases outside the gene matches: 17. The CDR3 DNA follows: TGTGCCAGCAGCTCCCCTTCGGGACAGCAGATCCTCATGAACACTGAAGCTTTCTTT. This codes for CASSSPSGQQILMNTEAFF.

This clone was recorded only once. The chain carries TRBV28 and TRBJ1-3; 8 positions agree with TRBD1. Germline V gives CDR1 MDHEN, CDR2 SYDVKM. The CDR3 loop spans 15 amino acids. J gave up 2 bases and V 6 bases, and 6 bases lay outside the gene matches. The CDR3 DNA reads TGTGCCAGCAGCGAACAGGGGGATCCTGGAAACACCATATATTTT. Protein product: CASSEQGDPGNTIYF.

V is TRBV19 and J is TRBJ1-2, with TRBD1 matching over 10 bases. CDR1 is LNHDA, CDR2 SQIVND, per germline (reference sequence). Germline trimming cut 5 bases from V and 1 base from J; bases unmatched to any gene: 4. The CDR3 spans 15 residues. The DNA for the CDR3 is TGTGCCAGTAGTCCCGGGACAGGGGTTAACTATGGCTACACCTTC. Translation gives CASSPGTGVNYGYTF.

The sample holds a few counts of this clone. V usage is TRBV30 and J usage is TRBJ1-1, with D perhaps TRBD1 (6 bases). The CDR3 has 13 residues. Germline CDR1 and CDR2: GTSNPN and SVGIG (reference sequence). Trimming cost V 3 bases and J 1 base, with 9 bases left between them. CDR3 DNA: TGTGCCTGGAGGGGACACGCGAACACTGAAGCTTTCTTT. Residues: CAWRGHANTEAFF.

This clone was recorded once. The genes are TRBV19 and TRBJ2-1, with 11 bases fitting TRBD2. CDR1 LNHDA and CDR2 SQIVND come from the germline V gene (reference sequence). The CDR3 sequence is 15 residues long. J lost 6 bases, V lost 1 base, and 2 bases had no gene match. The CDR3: CASSIGGLAGNEQFF. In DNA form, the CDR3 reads TGTGCCAGTAGTATAGGTGGACTAGCGGGCAATGAGCAGTTCTTC.

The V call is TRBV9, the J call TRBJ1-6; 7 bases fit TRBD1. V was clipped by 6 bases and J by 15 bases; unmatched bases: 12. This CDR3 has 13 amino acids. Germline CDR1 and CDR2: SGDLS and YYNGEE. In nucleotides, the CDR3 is TGTGCCAGCACCCCGGAGGAGGGGGCTATCCTCCACTTT. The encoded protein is CASTPEEGAILHF. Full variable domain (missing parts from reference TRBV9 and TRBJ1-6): DSGVTQTPKHLITATGQRVTLRCSPRSGDLSVYWYQQSLDQGLQFLIQYYNGEERAKGNILERFSAQQFPDLHSELNLSSLELGDSALYFCASTPEEGAILHFGNGTRLTVT.

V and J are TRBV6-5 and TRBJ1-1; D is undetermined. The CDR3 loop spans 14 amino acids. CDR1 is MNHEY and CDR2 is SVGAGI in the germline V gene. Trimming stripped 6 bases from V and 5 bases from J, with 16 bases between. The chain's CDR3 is CASRGRLGRTEAFF. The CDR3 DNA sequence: TGTGCCAGCAGGGGCCGACTAGGCCGGACTGAAGCTTTCTTT.

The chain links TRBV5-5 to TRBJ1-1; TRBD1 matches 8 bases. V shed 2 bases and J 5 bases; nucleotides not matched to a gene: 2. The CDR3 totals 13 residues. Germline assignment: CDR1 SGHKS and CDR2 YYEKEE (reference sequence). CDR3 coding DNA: TGTGCCAGCAGCTTCGGACAGGGTACTGAAGCTTTCTTT. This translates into CASSFGQGTEAFF.

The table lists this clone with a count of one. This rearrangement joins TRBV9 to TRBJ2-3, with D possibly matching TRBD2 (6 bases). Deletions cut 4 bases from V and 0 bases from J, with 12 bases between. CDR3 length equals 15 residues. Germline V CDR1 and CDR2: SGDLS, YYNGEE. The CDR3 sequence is CASSFAGTSTDTQYF. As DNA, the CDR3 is TGTGCCAGCAGCTTCGCAGGGACTAGCACAGATACGCAGTATTTT.

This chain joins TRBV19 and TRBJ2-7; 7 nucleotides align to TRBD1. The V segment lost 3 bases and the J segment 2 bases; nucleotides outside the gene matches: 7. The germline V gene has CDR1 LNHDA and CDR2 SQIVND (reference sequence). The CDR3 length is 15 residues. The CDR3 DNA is TGTGCCAGTAGTATTAAGGGGACAGTACCCTACGAGCAGTACTTC. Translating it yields CASSIKGTVPYEQYF.

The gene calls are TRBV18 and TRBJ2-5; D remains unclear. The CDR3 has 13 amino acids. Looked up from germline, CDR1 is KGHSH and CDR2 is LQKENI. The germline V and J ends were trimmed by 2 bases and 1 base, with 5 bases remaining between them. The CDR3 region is CASSPNLQETQYF. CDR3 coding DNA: TGTGCCAGCTCACCAAATCTCCAAGAGACCCAGTACTTC.

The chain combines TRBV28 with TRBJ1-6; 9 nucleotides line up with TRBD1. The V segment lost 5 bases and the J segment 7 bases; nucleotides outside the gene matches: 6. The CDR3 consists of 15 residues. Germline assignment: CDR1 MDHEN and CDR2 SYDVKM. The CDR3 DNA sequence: TGTGCCAGCAGTCCATGGGACAGGGCGAATTCACCCCTCCACTTT. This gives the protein CASSPWDRANSPLHF.

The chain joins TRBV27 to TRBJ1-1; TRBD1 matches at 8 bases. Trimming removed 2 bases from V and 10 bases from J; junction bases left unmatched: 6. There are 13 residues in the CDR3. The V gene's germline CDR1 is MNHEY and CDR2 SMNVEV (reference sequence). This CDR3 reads CASSLQGARVAFF. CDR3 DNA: TGTGCCAGCAGTTTACAGGGGGCGCGGGTAGCTTTCTTT.